The 25 T cell receptor beta chains in this list originate from one sample, sequenced in a study of T cell changes during pregnancy in multiple sclerosis. Produced via immunoSEQ multiplex PCR; TCRdb's table is partial and in-frame only. The sample consists of tens of thousands of clones, 93% of them appearing once. Sequenced here: peripheral blood, sampled in the second trimester of pregnancy. The receptor source for this set is a female donor with multiple sclerosis, enrolled in a pregnancy study.

This clone was picked up one time. At the DNA level, this CDR3 is encoded by other sequences in the same sample as well. V gene TRBV11-2 combines with J gene TRBJ1-6; 8 bases line up with TRBD1. From germline, CDR1 is SGHAT and CDR2 FQNNGV. After removal of 1 base from V and 6 bases from J, the junction contained 2 bases not matched to a gene. The CDR3 consists of 15 residues. The CDR3 sequence is CASSLGDRGNSPLHF. In DNA, the CDR3 is TGTGCCAGCAGCTTAGGTGACAGGGGTAATTCACCCCTCCACTTT.

This chain uses TRBV27 with TRBJ2-5; 9 bases map to TRBD2. The CDR3 loop spans 14 amino acids. Germline CDR1 MNHEY, CDR2 SMNVEV (reference sequence). Unmatched junction bases numbered 4, after V lost 4 bases and J lost 4 bases. The CDR3 DNA sequence: TGTGCCAGCAGTTCACCGACTAGCGGAGAGACCCAGTACTTC. This translates into CASSSPTSGETQYF.

This chain joins TRBV4-2 and TRBJ2-7; D might be TRBD1 (5 bases). CDR3 length equals 17 residues. V lost 0 bases and J 4 bases, leaving 19 bases between the germline ends. CDR1 and CDR2 (germline): LGHNA, YNFKEQ. This chain's CDR3 is CASSQDATPRQPYEQYF. DNA of the CDR3: TGTGCCAGCAGCCAAGATGCAACACCGAGACAGCCTTACGAGCAGTACTTC.

V is TRBV19 and J is TRBJ1-1; D may be TRBD1 (6 bases). Per germline, CDR1 LNHDA and CDR2 SQIVND (reference sequence). The CDR3 has 12 amino acids. Trimming stripped 1 base from V and 11 bases from J, with 11 bases between. The CDR3 reads CASSIGTGMAFF. CDR3 nucleotide sequence: TGTGCCAGTAGTATAGGTACAGGGATGGCTTTCTTT.

The table lists this clone with a count of one. This chain joins TRBV13 and TRBJ2-7; D possibly corresponds to TRBD2 (7 bases). Germline V gene sequence: CDR1 PRHDT, CDR2 FYEKMQ (reference sequence). Trimming stripped 3 bases from V and 6 bases from J, with 9 bases between. The CDR3 consists of 12 residues. The CDR3 bases are TGTGCCAGCAGCTTGGGGGGGCCCGAGCAGTACTTC. Amino acids: CASSLGGPEQYF.

This chain connects TRBV4-1 to TRBJ1-4; TRBD1 might be the D (5 bases). Germline lookup yields CDR1 MGHRA and CDR2 YSYEKL. The CDR3 has 19 residues. With 2 bases removed from V and 0 bases from J, the gap between germline ends came to 19 bases. CDR3 nucleotide sequence: TGCGCCAGCAGCCAACCCCGGGCAGGGAAAGGAACAACTAATGAAAAACTGTTTTTT. Translated, it gives CASSQPRAGKGTTNEKLFF.

This clone appeared once. The J gene is TRBJ1-5, the V gene TRBV19, with 8 bases matching TRBD1. CDR1 LNHDA and CDR2 SQIVND come from the germline V gene (reference sequence). Trimming at V came to 3 bases and at J to 0 bases, leaving 10 bases not matched to a gene. The CDR3 contains 18 residues. CDR3 region: CASSIRVDRGYSNQPQHF. The CDR3 DNA reads as TGTGCCAGTAGTATTAGGGTTGACAGGGGCTATAGCAATCAGCCCCAGCATTTT.

In DNA form, the CDR3 reads TGCGCCAGCAGCCGTTCCTTGGGGGGGGCCTACGAGCAGTACTTC. Translation gives CASSRSLGGAYEQYF. The chain links TRBV4-1 to TRBJ2-7; 7 bases agree with TRBD2. V lost 4 bases and J lost 2; bases outside the gene matches: 8. CDR3 size: 15 residues. Germline V gene sequence: CDR1 MGHRA, CDR2 YSYEKL.

V gene TRBV7-6 combines with J gene TRBJ1-4; D perhaps matches TRBD1 (5 bases). Trimming removed 3 bases at V and 5 bases at J, with 16 bases between. CDR1 SGHVS and CDR2 FNYEAQ come from the germline V gene. The CDR3 is 16 residues long. The DNA of the CDR3 is TGTGCCAGCAGCTTTGGCTCTGGGGCAGGGAATGAAAAACTGTTTTTT. Protein: CASSFGSGAGNEKLFF.

There are a few counts of this clone. V usage is TRBV12-5 and J usage is TRBJ1-1, with D tentatively TRBD1 (5 bases). V was clipped by 1 base and J by 2 bases, with 8 bases between them. CDR1 LGHNT and CDR2 FRNRAP come from the germline V gene. The CDR3 contains 14 residues. The CDR3, as DNA: TGTGCTAGTGGTTTGGGACAGTATAACACTGAAGCTTTCTTT. Protein: CASGLGQYNTEAFF.

The chain uses TRBV18 and TRBJ1-5; no reliable D call. This CDR3 has 13 residues. V shed 0 bases and J shed 6 bases, with 6 bases lying between them. The V gene's germline CDR1 is KGHSH and CDR2 LQKENI. In DNA form, the CDR3 reads TGTGCCAGCTCACCACCTTCGGGTCAGCCCCAGCATTTT. As protein: CASSPPSGQPQHF.

The chain employs TRBV6-1 and TRBJ1-3; possibly TRBD1 for D (6 bases). Trimming left V 2 bases short and J 2 bases short, with 10 bases between. Germline V gene sequence: CDR1 MNHNS, CDR2 SASEGT. The CDR3 is 15 residues long. The CDR3 spells CASSEQKGAGNTIYF. The CDR3, as DNA: TGTGCCAGCAGTGAACAGAAGGGGGCTGGAAACACCATATATTTT.

The CDR3 DNA follows: TGTGCCAGCTCATCACTTAGGGGGCGAGAGCAGTTCTTC. It translates to CASSSLRGREQFF. The gene calls are TRBV18 and TRBJ2-1; 7 nucleotides match TRBD1. This CDR3 region has 13 residues. J gave up 10 bases and V 5 bases, and 8 bases lay outside the gene matches. Germline V CDR1 and CDR2: KGHSH, LQKENI.

The chain is built from TRBV9 and TRBJ2-2; 9 bases fit TRBD1. J lost 6 bases, V lost 2 bases, and 5 bases had no gene match. Germline loops: CDR1 SGDLS, CDR2 YYNGEE. This CDR3 is built from 15 residues. The CDR3 protein is CASSVDRGGPGELFF. In DNA form, the CDR3 reads TGTGCCAGCAGCGTTGACAGGGGGGGTCCCGGGGAGCTGTTTTTT.

V is TRBV19 and J is TRBJ1-1; D possibly corresponds to TRBD1 (6 bases). The CDR3 spans 12 residues. CDR1 and CDR2 (germline): LNHDA, SQIVND (reference sequence). With 6 bases removed from V and 7 bases from J, the gap between germline ends came to 12 bases. The DNA of the CDR3 is TGTGCCAGTAGCGGGGGGCTTGATGAAGCTTTCTTT. It yields the protein CASSGGLDEAFF.

This chain connects TRBV6-1 to TRBJ1-1, with D perhaps matching TRBD1 (6 bases). V shed 2 bases and J shed 6 bases, with 10 bases lying between them. The CDR3 has 13 amino acids. The germline V gene has CDR1 MNHNS and CDR2 SASEGT. The CDR3 sequence is CASSELQGAEAFF. In nucleotides, the CDR3 is TGTGCCAGCAGTGAACTACAGGGCGCTGAAGCTTTCTTT.

The chain employs TRBV6-6 and TRBJ1-5; 9 bases are a match to TRBD1. V gave up 10 bases and J gave up 2 bases; unmatched junction bases: 6. This CDR3 has 14 amino acids. Germline assignment: CDR1 MNHNY and CDR2 SVGAGI (reference sequence). CDR3 sequence: CATTDRGGNQPQHF. Written as DNA, the CDR3 is TGTGCCACGACGGACAGGGGAGGCAATCAGCCCCAGCATTTT.

As for this clone: Other DNA sequences in this specimen translate into the identical CDR3. This rearrangement joins TRBV9 to TRBJ1-2; TRBD1 might be the D (6 bases). The germline gives CDR1 SGDLS, CDR2 YYNGEE. Trimming removed 0 bases from V and 4 bases from J, with 10 bases in between. This CDR3 contains 14 residues. CDR3 sequence: CASSVVGGGYGYTF. CDR3 nucleotides: TGTGCCAGCAGCGTAGTTGGGGGCGGCTATGGCTACACCTTC.

The rearrangement links TRBV7-3 to TRBJ2-2; D ambiguous. CDR1 SGHTA and CDR2 FQGTGA come from the germline V gene. The V and J ends lost 2 bases and 7 bases respectively, with 8 bases between them. CDR3 length equals 13 residues. The CDR3: CASSLLVSGELFF. The CDR3 DNA reads TGTGCCAGCAGCTTATTGGTTAGCGGGGAGCTGTTTTTT.

This sequence joins TRBV5-1 and TRBJ2-7, with 10 bases lining up with TRBD2. Trimming removed 4 bases from V and 4 bases from J; junction bases left unmatched: 5. CDR3 length: 14 amino acids. Per germline, CDR1 SGHRS and CDR2 YFSETQ. The CDR3: CASSDASGGYEQYF. The CDR3 DNA reads TGCGCCAGCAGCGATGCTAGCGGGGGATACGAGCAGTACTTC.

As for this clone: This specimen includes other DNA sequences encoding the same CDR3. J is TRBJ1-3 and V is TRBV9; 8 positions agree with TRBD1. The CDR3 is made up of 15 amino acids. Germline V gene sequence: CDR1 SGDLS, CDR2 YYNGEE. V shed 0 bases and J 4 bases; nucleotides not matched to a gene: 3. The CDR3 protein is CASSVGTGTGNTIYF. The CDR3 DNA is TGTGCCAGCAGCGTAGGGACAGGGACCGGAAACACCATATATTTT.

The rearrangement uses TRBV5-1 and TRBJ2-7; 8 bases fit TRBD2. The CDR3 totals 15 residues. The V gene's germline CDR1 is SGHRS and CDR2 YFSETQ. J was trimmed by 0 bases and V by 1 base; bases with no gene match: 3. CDR3 bases: TGCGCCAGCAGCTTGCAGGGACTAGGCTCCTACGAGCAGTACTTC. Its translation is CASSLQGLGSYEQYF.

The V and J genes are TRBV6-4 and TRBJ2-5; 12 bases are a match to TRBD2. Unmatched junction bases numbered 4, after V lost 4 bases and J lost 4 bases. This CDR3 is 15 amino acids long. Per germline, CDR1 MRHNA and CDR2 SNTAGT. The CDR3 reads CASSASGLAGETQYF. CDR3 coding DNA: TGTGCCAGCAGTGCGTCGGGACTAGCGGGAGAGACCCAGTACTTC.

This clone was counted between two and nine times. V usage is TRBV2 and J usage is TRBJ2-7, with D possibly TRBD2 on 5 matching bases. Germline lookup yields CDR1 SNHLY and CDR2 FYNNEI. CDR3 size: 12 residues. V was cut by 3 bases and J by 6 bases, with 9 bases left in between. This CDR3 is CASSDRRFEQYF. DNA of the CDR3: TGTGCCAGCAGTGATAGGAGGTTCGAGCAGTACTTC.

V usage is TRBV4-1 and J usage is TRBJ2-3, with TRBD2 as a possible D gene (5 bases). The CDR3 has 14 amino acids. V lost 4 bases and J lost 4, with 12 bases in between. From germline, CDR1 is MGHRA and CDR2 YSYEKL. CDR3 nucleotide sequence: TGCGCCAGCAGCCGCGTTCAGGACTCAGATACGCAGTATTTT. It encodes CASSRVQDSDTQYF.